This is a list of T cell receptor beta chains from one sample in a study of T-cell memory formation after mild COVID-19. MiXCR was run by TCRdb on the 5' RACE reads, yielding one entry per CDR3 protein. The sample lists about 200,000 distinct CDR3 sequences; around 8.8% were seen once. Sequenced input: PBMCs or a T cell subset sorted from them (not recorded which). These receptors were taken from a man aged 18 to 29 who had mild COVID-19 (a few samples of this study predate the infection). Cell type and time point are not known. The CDR3 runs from the conserved cysteine through the conserved F or W. Each record gives: CDR3 DNA, CDR3 protein, CDR3 length, J gene, D gene, clone size, V gene. The D gene is left open where the match is weak. Clone size, where shown, is once, few, many, or a class for clones that have expanded.

DNA: TGCGCCAGCAGCCCGGGACAGGGGGCGTCTGGAAACACCATATATTTT
CDR3: CASSPGQGASGNTIYF
length: 16
J: TRBJ1-3
D: TRBD1
size: -
V: TRBV5-1

DNA: TGTGCCAGCGTGGATTTGGGAGCAACTAATGAAAAACTGTTTTTT
CDR3: CASVDLGATNEKLFF
length: 15
J: TRBJ1-4
D: -
size: few
V: TRBV28

DNA: TGTGCCAGCAGTTACTCCAAGCGGGGGGGCGACAATGAGCAGTTCTTC
CDR3: CASSYSKRGGDNEQFF
length: 16
J: TRBJ2-1
D: TRBD2
size: few
V: TRBV6-2/TRBV6-3

DNA: TGTGCCAGCAGCGAGGCCCCCCGGGGCGATAACTATGGCTACACCTTC
CDR3: CASSEAPRGDNYGYTF
length: 16
J: TRBJ1-2
D: -
size: -
V: TRBV9

DNA: TGTGCCAGCAGCCTTTTTGTGACAGGGGGAGAGACCCAGTACTTC
CDR3: CASSLFVTGGETQYF
length: 15
J: TRBJ2-5
D: TRBD1
size: -
V: TRBV7-2

DNA: TGTGCCAGCACTAGGGGTAGCTCTGGAAACACCATATATTTT
CDR3: CASTRGSSGNTIYF
length: 14
J: TRBJ1-3
D: -
size: few
V: TRBV12-3/TRBV12-4

DNA: TGTGCCAGCAGTTCGGCGGTTAACTATGGCTACACCTTC
CDR3: CASSSAVNYGYTF
length: 13
J: TRBJ1-2
D: -
size: -
V: TRBV6-6

DNA: TGCGCCAGCAGCGACGGGAGCCCAGGGGAGACCCAGTACTTC
CDR3: CASSDGSPGETQYF
length: 14
J: TRBJ2-5
D: -
size: -
V: TRBV5-1

DNA: TGTGCCAGTAGTATAGTCGGAGCCACTAATGAAAAACTGTTTTTT
CDR3: CASSIVGATNEKLFF
length: 15
J: TRBJ1-4
D: -
size: many
V: TRBV19

DNA: TGTGCCAGCAGTTACTCAGCGGAATGGGCCTACGAGCAGTACTTC
CDR3: CASSYSAEWAYEQYF
length: 15
J: TRBJ2-7
D: -
size: few
V: TRBV6-6

DNA: TGTGCCAGCAGCGCAGATCGGCGGACGGGGGAAAAACTGTTTTTT
CDR3: CASSADRRTGEKLFF
length: 15
J: TRBJ1-4
D: -
size: few
V: TRBV3-1

DNA: TGCAGTGCTAGAACCCGTTTGGGGTCGACCATGAACACTGAAGCTTTCTTT
CDR3: CSARTRLGSTMNTEAFF
length: 17
J: TRBJ1-1
D: -
size: many
V: TRBV20-1

DNA: TGTGCCAGCAGCTTAGAAGGGGGCCTTTCCAGGTCCTACAATGAGCAGTTCTTC
CDR3: CASSLEGGLSRSYNEQFF
length: 18
J: TRBJ2-1
D: TRBD1
size: few
V: TRBV7-2

DNA: TGTGCCAGCAGTTTCTGGACAGGGATCGTGGCCACTGAAGCTTTCTTT
CDR3: CASSFWTGIVATEAFF
length: 16
J: TRBJ1-1
D: TRBD1
size: few
V: TRBV7-9

DNA: TGTGCCAGCAGCTTGTTAACAGATACGCAGTATTTT
CDR3: CASSLLTDTQYF
length: 12
J: TRBJ2-3
D: -
size: many
V: TRBV6-6

DNA: TGCGCCAGCAGCCAAGAGAGCATGACAGGACCTTCACCCCTCCACTTT
CDR3: CASSQESMTGPSPLHF
length: 16
J: TRBJ1-6
D: -
size: many
V: TRBV4-3

DNA: TGTGCCAGCAGTTTTCCGGGGGCCCGAGAGACCCAGTACTTC
CDR3: CASSFPGARETQYF
length: 14
J: TRBJ2-5
D: -
size: few
V: TRBV12-3/TRBV12-4

DNA: TGTGCCAGCAGTCCAAGTCCTAGGGTCGGGGAGACCCAGTACTTC
CDR3: CASSPSPRVGETQYF
length: 15
J: TRBJ2-5
D: -
size: many
V: TRBV12-3/TRBV12-4

DNA: TGTGCCAGCAGCTTCCGGGACAGTTACGAGACCCAGTACTTC
CDR3: CASSFRDSYETQYF
length: 14
J: TRBJ2-5
D: TRBD1
size: few
V: TRBV5-5

DNA: TGTGCCAGCAGCTTTGGGACTCCAGAGACCCAGTACTTC
CDR3: CASSFGTPETQYF
length: 13
J: TRBJ2-5
D: -
size: many
V: TRBV7-2

DNA: TGCGCCAGCAGCCAAGAATTGGTACACGTATTCCCTCAGCCCCAGCATTTT
CDR3: CASSQELVHVFPQPQHF
length: 17
J: TRBJ1-5
D: -
size: -
V: TRBV4-3

DNA: TGTGCCAGCAGTCGCCAGGAGGTCGCGTCCGGAAACACCATATATTTT
CDR3: CASSRQEVASGNTIYF
length: 16
J: TRBJ1-3
D: -
size: -
V: TRBV6-1

DNA: TGTGCCAGCAGCTTAGGGCGGGTCAGGGGCTACACCTTC
CDR3: CASSLGRVRGYTF
length: 13
J: TRBJ1-2
D: -
size: -
V: TRBV7-2

DNA: TGTGCCAGCAGCTTGGGCCTGGGTAATTCACCCCTCCACTTT
CDR3: CASSLGLGNSPLHF
length: 14
J: TRBJ1-6
D: -
size: -
V: TRBV5-6

DNA: TGTGCCTTAGGGAGGGGGGCAAATGAGCAGTTCTTC
CDR3: CALGRGANEQFF
length: 12
J: TRBJ2-1
D: -
size: -
V: TRBV30

DNA: TGTGCCAGCAGCTTAAGGCTTTTAGGGGCGGACTCACCCCTCCACTTT
CDR3: CASSLRLLGADSPLHF
length: 16
J: TRBJ1-6
D: -
size: few
V: TRBV7-8

DNA: TGTGCCAGCAGTTTACATCCCACCGGACTTAACACCGGGGAGCTGTTTTTT
CDR3: CASSLHPTGLNTGELFF
length: 17
J: TRBJ2-2
D: -
size: many
V: TRBV12-3/TRBV12-4

DNA: TGCAGTGCTACCAAGGAGGGTTTGGAGACCCAGTACTTC
CDR3: CSATKEGLETQYF
length: 13
J: TRBJ2-5
D: -
size: many
V: TRBV20-1

DNA: TGTGCCAGCAGACAGGGGGCCGGTCAGCCCCAGCATTTT
CDR3: CASRQGAGQPQHF
length: 13
J: TRBJ1-5
D: TRBD1
size: -
V: TRBV7-2

DNA: TGTGCCAGCAGCTTTAGTAGATTGACTAGCTCCTACAATGAGCAGTTCTTC
CDR3: CASSFSRLTSSYNEQFF
length: 17
J: TRBJ2-1
D: -
size: few
V: TRBV5-5

DNA: TGTGCCAGCAGCCCTTTAGGATCGGGTAGTTTCGTCGCCGGGGAGCTGTTTTTT
CDR3: CASSPLGSGSFVAGELFF
length: 18
J: TRBJ2-2
D: -
size: few
V: TRBV11-2

DNA: TGTGCCAGCAGCCACGCTAATGAAAAACTGTTTTTT
CDR3: CASSHANEKLFF
length: 12
J: TRBJ1-4
D: -
size: few
V: TRBV7-2

DNA: TGTGCCAGCAGCAACCAACGGGGGGCGGGGGCCTACACAGATACGCAGTATTTT
CDR3: CASSNQRGAGAYTDTQYF
length: 18
J: TRBJ2-3
D: -
size: -
V: TRBV7-9

DNA: TGTGCCACCAGCAGAGACGGGAATCTGGGCACTGAAGCTTTCTTT
CDR3: CATSRDGNLGTEAFF
length: 15
J: TRBJ1-1
D: -
size: -
V: TRBV15

DNA: TGTGCCAGCAGCTCCCGACAGGGAATAATGTACCAAGAGACCCAGTACTTC
CDR3: CASSSRQGIMYQETQYF
length: 17
J: TRBJ2-5
D: TRBD1
size: many
V: TRBV7-3

DNA: TGTGCCAGCAGTAGTGGGGGGACACTGAACACTGAAGCTTTCTTT
CDR3: CASSSGGTLNTEAFF
length: 15
J: TRBJ1-1
D: -
size: -
V: TRBV28

DNA: TGTGCCAGCTCCCGGACATGGCAGTTCTTC
CDR3: CASSRTWQFF
length: 10
J: TRBJ2-1
D: -
size: few
V: TRBV7-9

DNA: TGTGCCAGCAGCATACAAGCTGGGATCGATGAAAAACTGTTTTTT
CDR3: CASSIQAGIDEKLFF
length: 15
J: TRBJ1-4
D: -
size: few
V: TRBV9

DNA: TGCAGTGCTAGAGACGGGAAGTTGTCCTACAATGAGCAGTTCTTC
CDR3: CSARDGKLSYNEQFF
length: 15
J: TRBJ2-1
D: -
size: few
V: TRBV20-1

DNA: TGTGCCAGTAGTATGGGGGGTACGACTGGCTCCTACGAGCAGTACTTC
CDR3: CASSMGGTTGSYEQYF
length: 16
J: TRBJ2-7
D: -
size: -
V: TRBV19

DNA: TGTGCCAGCAGCCAGGGGCCACTCAATCAGCCCCAGCATTTT
CDR3: CASSQGPLNQPQHF
length: 14
J: TRBJ1-5
D: -
size: few
V: TRBV3-1

DNA: TGCAGTGCTAGAGAAAATCGGGGCGCCGGGGCCCAGTACTTC
CDR3: CSARENRGAGAQYF
length: 14
J: TRBJ2-5
D: -
size: few
V: TRBV20-1

DNA: TGTGCCAGCAGCTTCGAACTAGCAGGAGGGGAGACCCAGTACTTC
CDR3: CASSFELAGGETQYF
length: 15
J: TRBJ2-5
D: -
size: -
V: TRBV7-2

DNA: TGTGCCAGCAGCACTTGGTCAGGGAGAACTGAAGCTTTCTTT
CDR3: CASSTWSGRTEAFF
length: 14
J: TRBJ1-1
D: -
size: -
V: TRBV7-8

DNA: TGTGCCAGCAGCTTATCCGGCAGCTATGGCTACACCTTC
CDR3: CASSLSGSYGYTF
length: 13
J: TRBJ1-2
D: -
size: few
V: TRBV7-3

DNA: TGTGCCAGCAGCCAAGATGAAACCTACGAGCAGTACTTC
CDR3: CASSQDETYEQYF
length: 13
J: TRBJ2-7
D: -
size: few
V: TRBV4-2

DNA: TGTGCCAGCAGCCTCGGGGGGGCTGAGGATACGCAGTATTTT
CDR3: CASSLGGAEDTQYF
length: 14
J: TRBJ2-3
D: TRBD2
size: many
V: TRBV5-1

DNA: TGTGCCAGCAGGATGGGACAGCACCAAGAGACCCAGTACTTC
CDR3: CASRMGQHQETQYF
length: 14
J: TRBJ2-5
D: TRBD1
size: -
V: TRBV6-1